The 2 T cell receptor beta chains below were found in one sample sequenced in a study of cytomegalovirus exposure and HLA in healthy donors. Primers included in the PCR were 60 Vbeta and 13 Jbeta primers. Only in-frame clones appear in the TCRdb table, and some are missing; sequencing was by immunoSEQ multiplex PCR. This table holds around 150,000 clones, approximately 78% found once. Input material: PBMCs. All receptors derive from a girl aged 2 to 10 in good health and CMV-seropositive.

This chain joins TRBV27 and TRBJ1-6; 11 positions agree with TRBD1. Per germline, CDR1 MNHEY and CDR2 SMNVEV (reference sequence). The CDR3 is made up of 14 amino acids. V dropped 7 bases and J dropped 7; count of bases not matched to a gene: 3. The CDR3 sequence is CASKGTGGNSPLHF. The DNA for the CDR3 is TGTGCCAGCAAAGGGACAGGGGGGAATTCACCCCTCCACTTT.

This rearrangement joins TRBV27 to TRBJ2-4; 8 positions agree with TRBD1. The CDR3 is 14 residues long. Trimming took 5 bases from V and 6 from J; bases not matched to a gene: 6. Germline V gene data show CDR1 as MNHEY and CDR2 as SMNVEV (reference sequence). CDR3 sequence reads: CASSPWDRINIQYF. The CDR3 nucleotides are TGTGCCAGCAGTCCTTGGGACAGGATAAACATTCAGTACTTC.